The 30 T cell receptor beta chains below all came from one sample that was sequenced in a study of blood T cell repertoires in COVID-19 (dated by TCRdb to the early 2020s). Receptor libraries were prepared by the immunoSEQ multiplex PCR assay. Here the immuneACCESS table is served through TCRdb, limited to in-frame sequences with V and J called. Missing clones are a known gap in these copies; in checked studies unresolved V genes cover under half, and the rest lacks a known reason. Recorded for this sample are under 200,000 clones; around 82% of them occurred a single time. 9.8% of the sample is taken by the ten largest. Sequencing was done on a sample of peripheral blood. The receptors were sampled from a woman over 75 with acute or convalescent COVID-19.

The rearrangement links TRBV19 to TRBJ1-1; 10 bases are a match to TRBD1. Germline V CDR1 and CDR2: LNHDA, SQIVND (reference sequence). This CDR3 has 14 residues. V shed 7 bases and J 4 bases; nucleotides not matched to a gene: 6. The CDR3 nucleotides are TGTGCCAGTAACGACAGGGGGCGAAGCACTGAAGCTTTCTTT. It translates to CASNDRGRSTEAFF.

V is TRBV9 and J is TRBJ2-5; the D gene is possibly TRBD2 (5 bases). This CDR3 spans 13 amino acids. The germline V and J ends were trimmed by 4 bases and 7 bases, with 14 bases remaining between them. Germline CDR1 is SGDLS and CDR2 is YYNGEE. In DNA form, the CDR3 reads TGTGCCAGCAGCCCCCGGGATCTGGGGACCCAGTACTTC. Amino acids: CASSPRDLGTQYF.

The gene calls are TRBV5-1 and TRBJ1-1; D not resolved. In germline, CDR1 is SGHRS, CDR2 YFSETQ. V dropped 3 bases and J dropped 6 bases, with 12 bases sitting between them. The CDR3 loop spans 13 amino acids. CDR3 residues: CASSSGGRPEAFF. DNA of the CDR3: TGCGCCAGCAGCTCGGGAGGGCGGCCTGAAGCTTTCTTT.

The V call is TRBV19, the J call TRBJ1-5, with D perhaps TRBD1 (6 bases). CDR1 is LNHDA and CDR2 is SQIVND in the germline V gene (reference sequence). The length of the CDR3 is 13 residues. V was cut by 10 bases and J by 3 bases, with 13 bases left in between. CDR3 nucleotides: TGTGCCACCAAGCAGGGGATCAATCAGCCCCAGCATTTT. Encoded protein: CATKQGINQPQHF.

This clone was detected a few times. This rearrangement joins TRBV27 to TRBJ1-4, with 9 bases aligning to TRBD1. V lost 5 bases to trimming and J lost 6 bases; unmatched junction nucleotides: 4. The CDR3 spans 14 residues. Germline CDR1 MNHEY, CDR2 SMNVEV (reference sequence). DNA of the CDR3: TGTGCCAGCAGTCCGACAGGGGGAGATGAAAAACTGTTTTTT. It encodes CASSPTGGDEKLFF.

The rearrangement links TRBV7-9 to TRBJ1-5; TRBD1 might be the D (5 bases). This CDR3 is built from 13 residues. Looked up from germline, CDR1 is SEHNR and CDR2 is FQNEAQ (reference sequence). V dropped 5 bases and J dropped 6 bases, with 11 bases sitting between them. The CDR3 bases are TGTGCCAGCAGCCGGGGGTCCGGTCAGCCCCAGCATTTT. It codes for CASSRGSGQPQHF.

The CDR3 protein is CASSSPDTEAFF. CDR3 sequence (DNA): TGTGCCAGCAGTTCCCCCGACACTGAAGCTTTCTTT. This chain links TRBV6-6 with TRBJ1-1; no firm D call. There are 12 residues in the CDR3. V was cut by 4 bases and J by 3 bases, with 6 bases left in between. The germline V gene has CDR1 MNHNY and CDR2 SVGAGI (reference sequence).

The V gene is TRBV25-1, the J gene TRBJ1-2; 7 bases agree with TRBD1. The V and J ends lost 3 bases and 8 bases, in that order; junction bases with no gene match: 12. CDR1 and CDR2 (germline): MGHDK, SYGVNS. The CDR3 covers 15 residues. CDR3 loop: CASSDPREGAQGYTF. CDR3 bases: TGTGCCAGCAGTGACCCTAGAGAGGGGGCTCAGGGCTACACCTTC.

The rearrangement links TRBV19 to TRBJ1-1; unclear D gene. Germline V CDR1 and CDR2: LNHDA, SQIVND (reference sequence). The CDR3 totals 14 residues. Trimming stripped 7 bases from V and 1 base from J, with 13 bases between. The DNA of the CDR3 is TGTGCCAGTACCCCACGGGTCCAGAACACTGAAGCTTTCTTT. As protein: CASTPRVQNTEAFF.

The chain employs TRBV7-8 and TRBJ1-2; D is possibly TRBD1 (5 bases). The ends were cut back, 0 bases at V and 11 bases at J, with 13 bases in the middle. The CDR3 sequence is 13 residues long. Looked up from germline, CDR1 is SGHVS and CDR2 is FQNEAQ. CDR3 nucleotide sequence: TGTGCCAGCAGCTTAGCTGGAGGGGTGGGGTACACCTTC. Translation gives CASSLAGGVGYTF. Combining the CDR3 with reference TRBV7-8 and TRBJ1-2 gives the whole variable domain GAGVSQSPRYKVAKRGQDVALRCDPISGHVSLFWYQQALGQGPEFLTYFQNEAQLDKSGLPSDRFFAERPEGSVSTLKIQRTQQEDSAVYLCASSLAGGVGYTFGSGTRLTVV.

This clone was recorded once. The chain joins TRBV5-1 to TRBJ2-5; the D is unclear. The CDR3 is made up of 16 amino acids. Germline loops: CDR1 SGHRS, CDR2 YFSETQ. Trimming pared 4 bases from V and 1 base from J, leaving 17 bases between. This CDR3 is CASSRPSYRIQETQYF. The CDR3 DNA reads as TGCGCCAGCAGCCGCCCGTCCTACCGTATCCAAGAGACCCAGTACTTC.

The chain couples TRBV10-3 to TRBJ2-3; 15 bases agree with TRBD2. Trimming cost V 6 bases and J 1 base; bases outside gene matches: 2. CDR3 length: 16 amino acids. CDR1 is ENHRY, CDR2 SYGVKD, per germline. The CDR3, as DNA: TGTGCCATCAGGGGGACTAGCGGGGGGCGCACAGATACGCAGTATTTT. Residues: CAIRGTSGGRTDTQYF.

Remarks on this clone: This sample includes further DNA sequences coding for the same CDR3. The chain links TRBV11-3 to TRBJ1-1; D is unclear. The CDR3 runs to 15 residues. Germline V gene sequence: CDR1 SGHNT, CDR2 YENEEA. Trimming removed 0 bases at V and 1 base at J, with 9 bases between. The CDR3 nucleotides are TGTGCCAGCAGCTTAGATGGCAGGAAGAACACTGAAGCTTTCTTT. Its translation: CASSLDGRKNTEAFF.

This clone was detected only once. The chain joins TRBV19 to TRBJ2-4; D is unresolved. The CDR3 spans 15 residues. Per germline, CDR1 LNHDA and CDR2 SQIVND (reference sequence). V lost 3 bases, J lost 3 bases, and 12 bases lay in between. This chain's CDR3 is CASSIYLLGKNIQYF. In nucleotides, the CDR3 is TGTGCCAGTAGTATTTACCTTCTAGGCAAAAACATTCAGTACTTC.

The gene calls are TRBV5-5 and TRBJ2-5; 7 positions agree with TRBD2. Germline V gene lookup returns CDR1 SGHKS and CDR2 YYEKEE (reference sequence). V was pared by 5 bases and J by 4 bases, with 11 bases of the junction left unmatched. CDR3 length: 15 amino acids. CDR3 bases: TGTGCCAGCAGTTCGAGCGGGGCTGAAACAGAGACCCAGTACTTC. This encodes CASSSSGAETETQYF.

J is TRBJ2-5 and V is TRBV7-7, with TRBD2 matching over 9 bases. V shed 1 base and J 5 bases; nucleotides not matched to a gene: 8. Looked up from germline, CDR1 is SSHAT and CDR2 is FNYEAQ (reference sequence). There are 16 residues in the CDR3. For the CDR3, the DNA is TGTGCCAGCAGCTTAGGGGTAGCGGGAGAGGGGGAGACCCAGTACTTC. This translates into CASSLGVAGEGETQYF.

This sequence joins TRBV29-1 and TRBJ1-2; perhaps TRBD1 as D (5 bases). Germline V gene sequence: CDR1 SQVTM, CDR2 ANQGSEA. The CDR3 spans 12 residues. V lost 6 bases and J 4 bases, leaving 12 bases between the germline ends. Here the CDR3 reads CSVGGNPYGYTF. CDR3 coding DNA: TGCAGCGTGGGGGGGAATCCCTATGGCTACACCTTC.

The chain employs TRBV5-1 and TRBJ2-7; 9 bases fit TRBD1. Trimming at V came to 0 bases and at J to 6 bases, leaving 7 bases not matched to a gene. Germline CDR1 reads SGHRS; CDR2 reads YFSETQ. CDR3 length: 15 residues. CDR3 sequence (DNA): TGCGCCAGCAGCTTGGATGGACAGGGGATCGCCGAGCAGTACTTC. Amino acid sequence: CASSLDGQGIAEQYF.

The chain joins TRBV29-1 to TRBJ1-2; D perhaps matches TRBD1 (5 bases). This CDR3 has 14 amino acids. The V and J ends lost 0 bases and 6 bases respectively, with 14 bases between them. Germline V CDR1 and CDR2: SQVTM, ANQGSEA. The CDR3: CSVEDTGSRDGYTF. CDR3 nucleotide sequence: TGCAGCGTTGAAGATACAGGTTCACGGGATGGCTACACCTTC.

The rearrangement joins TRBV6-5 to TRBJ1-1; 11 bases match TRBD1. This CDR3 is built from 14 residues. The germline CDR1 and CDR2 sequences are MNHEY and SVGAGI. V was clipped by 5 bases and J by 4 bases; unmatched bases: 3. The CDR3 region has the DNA TGTGCCAGCAGTCGAGGGACAGGGGGCACTGAAGCTTTCTTT. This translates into CASSRGTGGTEAFF.

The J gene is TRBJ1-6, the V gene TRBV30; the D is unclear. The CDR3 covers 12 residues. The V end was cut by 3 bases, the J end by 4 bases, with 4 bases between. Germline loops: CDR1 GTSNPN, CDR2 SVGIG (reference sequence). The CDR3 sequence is CAWRQYNSPLHF. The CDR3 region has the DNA TGTGCCTGGAGACAGTATAATTCACCCCTCCACTTT.

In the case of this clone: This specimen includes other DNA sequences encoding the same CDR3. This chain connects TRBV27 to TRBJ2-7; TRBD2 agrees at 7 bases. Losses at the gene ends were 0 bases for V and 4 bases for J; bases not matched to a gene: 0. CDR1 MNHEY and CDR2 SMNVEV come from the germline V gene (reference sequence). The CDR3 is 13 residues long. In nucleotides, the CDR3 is TGTGCCAGCAGTTTATCGGGGGGGTACGAGCAGTACTTC. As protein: CASSLSGGYEQYF.

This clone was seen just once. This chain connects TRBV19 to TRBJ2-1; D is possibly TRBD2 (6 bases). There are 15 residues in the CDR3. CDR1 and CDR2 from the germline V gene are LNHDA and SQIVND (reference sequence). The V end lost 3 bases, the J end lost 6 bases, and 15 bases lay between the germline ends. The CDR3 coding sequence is TGTGCCAGTAGTATGCCGGGACTTCGACCCAATGAGCAGTTCTTC. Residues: CASSMPGLRPNEQFF.

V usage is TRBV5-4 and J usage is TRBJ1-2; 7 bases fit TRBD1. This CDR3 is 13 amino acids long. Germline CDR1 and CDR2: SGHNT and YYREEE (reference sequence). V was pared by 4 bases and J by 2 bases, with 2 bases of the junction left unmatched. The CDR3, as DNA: TGTGCCAGCAGCGCGACAGGGAACTATGGCTACACCTTC. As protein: CASSATGNYGYTF. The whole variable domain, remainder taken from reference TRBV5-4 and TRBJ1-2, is ETGVTQSPTHLIKTRGQQVTLRCSSQSGHNTVSWYQQALGQGPQFIFQYYREEENGRGNFPPRFSGLQFPNYSSELNVNALELDDSALYLCASSATGNYGYTFGSGTRLTVV.

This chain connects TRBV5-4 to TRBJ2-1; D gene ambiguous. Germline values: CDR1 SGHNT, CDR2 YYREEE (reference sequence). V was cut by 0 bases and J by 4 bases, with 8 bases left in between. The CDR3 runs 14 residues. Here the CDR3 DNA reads TGTGCCAGCAGCTTGGCTCTCCGTTACAATGAGCAGTTCTTC. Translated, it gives CASSLALRYNEQFF.

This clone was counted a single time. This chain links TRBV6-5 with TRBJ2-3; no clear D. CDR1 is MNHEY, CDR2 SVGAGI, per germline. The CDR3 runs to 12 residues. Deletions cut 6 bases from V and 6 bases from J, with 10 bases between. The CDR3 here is CASRAAWDTQYF. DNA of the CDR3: TGTGCCAGCAGGGCCGCCTGGGATACGCAGTATTTT.

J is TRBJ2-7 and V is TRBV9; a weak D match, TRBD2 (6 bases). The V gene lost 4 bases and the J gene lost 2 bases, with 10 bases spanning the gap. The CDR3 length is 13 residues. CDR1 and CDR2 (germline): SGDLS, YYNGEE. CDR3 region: CASSSSVTYEQYF. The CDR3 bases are TGTGCCAGCAGCTCTAGCGTCACCTACGAGCAGTACTTC.

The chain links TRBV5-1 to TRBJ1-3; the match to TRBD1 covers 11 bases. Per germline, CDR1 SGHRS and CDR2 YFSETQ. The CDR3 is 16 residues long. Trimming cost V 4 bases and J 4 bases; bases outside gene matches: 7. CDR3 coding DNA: TGCGCCAGCAGCCCCGGGACAGGGGGTCTGGGAAACACCATATATTTT. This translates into CASSPGTGGLGNTIYF.

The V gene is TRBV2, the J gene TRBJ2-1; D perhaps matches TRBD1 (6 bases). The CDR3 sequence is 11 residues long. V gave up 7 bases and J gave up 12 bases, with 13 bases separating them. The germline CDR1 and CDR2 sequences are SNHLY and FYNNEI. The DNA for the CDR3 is TGTGCCAGCACCCGCGAAGGGGGGCAGTTCTTC. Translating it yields CASTREGGQFF.

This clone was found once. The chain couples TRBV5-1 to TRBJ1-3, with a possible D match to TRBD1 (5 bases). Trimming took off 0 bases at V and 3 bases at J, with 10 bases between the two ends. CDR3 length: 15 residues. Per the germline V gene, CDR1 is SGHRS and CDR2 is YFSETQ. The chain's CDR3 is CASSLDGGSGNTIYF. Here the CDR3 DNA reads TGCGCCAGCAGCTTGGACGGGGGAAGTGGAAACACCATATATTTT. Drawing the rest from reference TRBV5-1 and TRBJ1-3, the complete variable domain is KAGVTQTPRYLIKTRGQQVTLSCSPISGHRSVSWYQQTPGQGLQFLFEYFSETQRNKGNFPGRFSGRQFSNSRSEMNVSTLELGDSALYLCASSLDGGSGNTIYFGEGSWLTVV.